This entry lists 13 T cell receptor beta chains sequenced from one sample in a study of blood T cell repertoires in COVID-19. Data came from immunoSEQ multiplex PCR; TCRdb stores just in-frame clones and leaves some out. The table includes about 18,000 clones, roughly 80% detected once. The sequenced sample consisted of peripheral blood. These receptors came from a man at least 80 years old with acute or convalescent COVID-19.

This chain uses TRBV24-1 with TRBJ1-2, with 7 bases aligning to TRBD1. Germline trimming cut 9 bases from V and 6 bases from J; bases unmatched to any gene: 9. This CDR3 contains 13 residues. Germline lookup yields CDR1 KGHDR and CDR2 SFDVKD. The CDR3 coding sequence is TGTGCCACCCAAAACGACAGGGACGATGGCTACACCTTC. The encoded protein is CATQNDRDDGYTF.

Only a few counts were recorded for this clone. The CDR3 sequence: CASSSLYNEQFF. The CDR3 region has the DNA TGTGCCAGCAGCTCCCTTTACAATGAGCAGTTCTTC. The chain combines TRBV7-2 with TRBJ2-1; D unresolved. The CDR3 length is 12 residues. V dropped 4 bases and J dropped 4 bases, with 5 bases sitting between them. Germline-derived CDR1 and CDR2 are SGHTA and FQGNSA. Filled out from reference TRBV7-2 and TRBJ2-1, the complete variable domain reads GAGVSQSPSNKVTEKGKDVELRCDPISGHTALYWYRQSLGQGLEFLIYFQGNSAPDKSGLPSDRFSAERTGGSVSTLTIQRTQQEDSAVYLCASSSLYNEQFFGPGTRLTVL.

The gene calls are TRBV29-1 and TRBJ2-4; TRBD1 matches at 8 bases. The CDR3 totals 14 residues. The junction had 11 bases not matched to a gene; V was cut back by 6 bases and J by 7 bases. Germline V lookup: CDR1 SQVTM, CDR2 ANQGSEA. The CDR3 sequence: CSVRGTGVKNIQYF. CDR3 nucleotide sequence: TGCAGCGTCCGGGGGACAGGAGTAAAGAACATTCAGTACTTC.

The chain uses TRBV7-9 and TRBJ1-2; 10 nucleotides match TRBD1. Losses at the gene ends were 3 bases for V and 7 bases for J; bases not matched to a gene: 8. This CDR3 has 15 amino acids. CDR1 is SEHNR, CDR2 FQNEAQ, per germline (reference sequence). The CDR3 loop is CASSLFGTGVGGYTF. For the CDR3, the DNA is TGTGCCAGCAGCTTGTTCGGGACAGGGGTTGGTGGCTACACCTTC. The complete variable domain, with remaining parts taken from reference TRBV7-9 and TRBJ1-2, reads DTGVSQNPRHKITKRGQNVTFRCDPISEHNRLYWYRQTLGQGPEFLTYFQNEAQLEKSRLLSDRFSAERPKGSFSTLEIQRTEQGDSAMYLCASSLFGTGVGGYTFGSGTRLTVV.

This clone was found a few times. The gene calls are TRBV7-3 and TRBJ1-6; D is perhaps TRBD1 (6 bases). Germline V gives CDR1 SGHTA, CDR2 FQGTGA. The germline V and J ends were trimmed by 2 bases and 5 bases, with 10 bases remaining between them. This CDR3 contains 15 residues. CDR3 coding DNA: TGTGCCAGCAGCTTAGGGGGCGGAGATAATTCACCCCTCCACTTT. Its protein product is CASSLGGGDNSPLHF. The full variable domain, rest sourced from reference TRBV7-3 and TRBJ1-6, is GAGVSQTPSNKVTEKGKYVELRCDPISGHTALYWYRQSLGQGPEFLIYFQGTGAADDSGLPNDRFFAVRPEGSVSTLKIQRTERGDSAVYLCASSLGGGDNSPLHFGNGTRLTVT.

This chain connects TRBV5-6 to TRBJ1-6; D gene uncertain. CDR3 size: 16 residues. Germline V CDR1 and CDR2: SGHDT, YYEEEE. Trimming pared 3 bases from V and 0 bases from J, leaving 10 bases between. CDR3 coding DNA: TGTGCCAGCAGCTCCCTAGGAAGCTCCTATAATTCACCCCTCCACTTT. Translation: CASSSLGSSYNSPLHF.

The chain couples TRBV5-6 to TRBJ1-1, with 7 bases lining up with TRBD1. V lost 4 bases and J lost 1; bases outside the gene matches: 4. Per germline, CDR1 SGHDT and CDR2 YYEEEE. This CDR3 comprises 14 residues. CDR3 sequence (DNA): TGTGCCAGCAGCAGGGACAGAGCGAACACTGAAGCTTTCTTT. Its translation: CASSRDRANTEAFF.

This sequence joins TRBV7-9 and TRBJ1-1; 7 nucleotides agree with TRBD1. The germline V gene encodes CDR1 SEHNR and CDR2 FQNEAQ (reference sequence). The CDR3 consists of 16 residues. The V gene end was trimmed by 2 bases and the J gene end by 3 bases; junction bases not matched to a gene: 9. The CDR3 loop reads CASSLRDGRGDTEAFF. CDR3 nucleotides: TGTGCCAGCAGCTTAAGAGATGGCAGGGGGGACACTGAAGCTTTCTTT.

This rearrangement joins TRBV14 to TRBJ2-7; D is possibly TRBD1 (6 bases). Trimming stripped 6 bases from V and 0 bases from J, with 12 bases between. This CDR3 contains 14 residues. Germline CDR1 reads SGHDN; CDR2 reads FVKESK. Here the CDR3 DNA reads TGTGCCAGCAGAGTACAGGGCCGCTCCTACGAGCAGTACTTC. This codes for CASRVQGRSYEQYF.

This clone has just one count. This chain connects TRBV3-1 (or the pseudogene TRBV3-2) to TRBJ1-6, with 8 bases that match TRBD1. V shed 1 base and J 9 bases; nucleotides not matched to a gene: 8. CDR1 and CDR2 (germline): LGHDT, YNNKEL (reference sequence). The CDR3 sequence is 16 residues long. CDR3: CASSQGAGGLGSPLHF. CDR3 nucleotide sequence: TGTGCCAGCAGCCAAGGCGCAGGGGGCTTGGGTTCACCCCTCCACTTT.

The CDR3 spells CASIGTSGDTQYF. CDR3 sequence (DNA): TGTGCCAGCATAGGGACTAGCGGAGATACGCAGTATTTT. The chain recombines TRBV2 with TRBJ2-3; TRBD2 matches 11 bases. Trimming took 7 bases from V and 5 from J; bases not matched to a gene: 2. The CDR3 extends over 13 amino acids. CDR1 and CDR2 (germline): SNHLY, FYNNEI.

This clone was counted a few times. The rearrangement uses TRBV29-1 and TRBJ2-2, with D possibly being TRBD2 (6 bases). V lost 7 bases to trimming and J lost 1 base, with 10 bases between them. CDR1 is SQVTM, CDR2 ANQGSEA, per germline. This CDR3 region has 13 residues. Here the CDR3 DNA reads TGCAGCGGGGTGGAGGGGAACACCGGGGAGCTGTTTTTT. Encoded protein: CSGVEGNTGELFF.

The chain recombines TRBV4-3 with TRBJ2-2; D is perhaps TRBD2 (5 bases). This CDR3 has 15 residues. The germline gives CDR1 LGHNA, CDR2 YSLEER. Trimming removed 0 bases at V and 3 bases at J, with 8 bases between. The CDR3 DNA follows: TGCGCCAGCAGCCAAGAGAGGGCGGACACCGGGGAGCTGTTTTTT. Protein sequence: CASSQERADTGELFF.